The next 3 T cell receptor beta chains were all read from a single sample in a study of high-grade serous ovarian cancer treatment subgroups. Only in-frame clones appear in the TCRdb table, and some are missing; sequencing was by immunoSEQ multiplex PCR. The sample holds 5,500 to 6,000 clones, roughly 66% seen once. Tumor samples were obtained before definitive surgery or chemotherapy. The sample was tumor tissue. The receptors derive from a human donor with high-grade serous ovarian cancer.

The chain has TRBV27 and TRBJ1-4, with D unclear. This CDR3 is 16 amino acids long. The germline gives CDR1 MNHEY, CDR2 SMNVEV (reference sequence). The V and J ends lost 5 bases and 4 bases respectively, with 17 bases between them. CDR3 sequence: CASSPRKGRVNEKLFF. The CDR3 DNA follows: TGTGCCAGCAGTCCTAGGAAGGGCCGAGTTAATGAAAAACTGTTTTTT.

To note about this clone: This sample includes further DNA sequences coding for the same CDR3. This chain joins TRBV7-9 and TRBJ2-3; possibly TRBD1 or TRBD2 for D (5 bases each). Germline V CDR1 and CDR2: SEHNR, FQNEAQ (reference sequence). The CDR3 runs 15 residues. V dropped 3 bases and J dropped 2 bases, with 12 bases sitting between them. The CDR3 sequence: CASSLRGGFTDTQYF. The CDR3 bases are TGTGCCAGCAGCTTGCGTGGGGGATTCACAGATACGCAGTATTTT.

The chain's CDR3 is CASSDPRKEAFF. DNA of the CDR3: TGTGCCAGCAGTGACCCTAGAAAAGAAGCTTTCTTT. This chain connects TRBV2 to TRBJ1-1; D gene uncertain. Germline V lookup: CDR1 SNHLY, CDR2 FYNNEI. Trimming took 3 bases from V and 8 from J, leaving 10 bases between them. This CDR3 contains 12 residues.